This entry lists 5 T cell receptor beta chains sequenced from one sample in a study of blood T cell repertoires in COVID-19. Libraries were prepared by immunoSEQ multiplex PCR; TCRdb keeps only in-frame clonotypes and omits some of them. Of over 100,000 clones in the sample, approximately 70% were seen once. What was sequenced was peripheral blood. These receptors were collected from a woman aged 65 to 85 with acute or convalescent COVID-19.

V is TRBV5-1 and J is TRBJ1-1; TRBD1 is a possible D gene (5 bases). The CDR3 has 15 residues. V shed 4 bases and J shed 1 base, with 14 bases lying between them. Per the germline V gene, CDR1 is SGHRS and CDR2 is YFSETQ. CDR3 protein: CASSPATDPNTEAFF. In DNA form, the CDR3 reads TGCGCCAGCAGCCCAGCGACAGACCCGAACACTGAAGCTTTCTTT.

The V gene is TRBV2, the J gene TRBJ2-2; D is undetermined. Germline V gives CDR1 SNHLY, CDR2 FYNNEI. The V end was cut by 7 bases, the J end by 4 bases, with 4 bases between. The CDR3 is 11 residues long. The CDR3 region has the DNA TGTGCCAGCACTAGCACCGGGGAGCTGTTTTTT. The encoded protein is CASTSTGELFF.

The sample holds a few counts of this clone. The chain links TRBV18 to TRBJ1-5; 10 bases map to TRBD1. Germline V lookup: CDR1 KGHSH, CDR2 LQKENI. The ends lost 4 bases at V and 1 base at J; junction bases unmatched: 4. The CDR3 length is 16 residues. The CDR3 spells CASSLRTGGSNQPQHF. The CDR3 DNA is TGTGCCAGCTCACTCCGGACAGGGGGGAGCAATCAGCCCCAGCATTTT.

The sample holds many counts of this clone. The chain combines TRBV25-1 with TRBJ1-6, with D possibly being TRBD1 (5 bases). The CDR3 consists of 15 residues. Germline CDR1 is MGHDK and CDR2 is SYGVNS. The ends were cut back, 2 bases at V and 7 bases at J, with 12 bases in the middle. The CDR3 is CASSELRAVNSPLHF. The CDR3 nucleotides are TGTGCCAGCAGTGAACTCAGGGCAGTAAATTCACCCCTCCACTTT.

The chain carries TRBV21-1 and TRBJ2-3; the D call in the table, TRBD1, was not verified against the DNA. TRBV21-1 is labeled a pseudogene. This CDR3 contains 17 residues. CDR3 region: CASSKVGGPPLTDTQYF. CDR3 nucleotides: TGTGCCAGCAGCAAAGTAGGGGGCCCCCCTTTAACAGATACGCAGTATTTT.